These 13 T cell receptor beta chains were all obtained from the same sample, sequenced in a study of T-cell reconstitution after alpha-beta-depleted transplantation in children. The library targeted TCRbeta and was prepared with unique molecular identifiers. TCRdb redid the calling of the PCR reads with MiXCR, one entry per CDR3 protein. Of hundreds of thousands of distinct CDR3 sequences listed, about 17% are singletons. The sample in question was PBMCs, mostly from graft donor cells, obtained 360 days after TCRalphabeta/CD19-depleted stem cell transplant. These TCRs come from a boy under three years old who had a stem cell transplant for Wiskott-Aldrich syndrome, so the T cells may come from the graft donor.

This clonotype showed up just a few times. The rearrangement uses TRBV5-1 and TRBJ2-7; 8 bases match TRBD2. The CDR3 runs to 15 residues. The V segment lost 4 bases and the J segment 2 bases; nucleotides outside the gene matches: 8. The germline V gene encodes CDR1 SGHRS and CDR2 YFSETQ. CDR3 sequence: CASSARSGVTYEQYF. The CDR3 DNA follows: TGCGCCAGCAGCGCGCGTAGCGGGGTAACCTACGAGCAGTACTTC.

This clonotype has at least ten counts. The chain uses TRBV4-1 and TRBJ2-2, with a tentative D call TRBD1 (6 bases). Trimming shortened V by 1 base and J by 5 bases, and 11 bases separated the two germline ends. This CDR3 has 15 residues. Germline lookup yields CDR1 MGHRA and CDR2 YSYEKL. The CDR3: CASSQASQGTGELFF. The CDR3 DNA reads TGCGCCAGCAGCCAAGCCTCACAGGGAACCGGGGAGCTGTTTTTT.

This chain uses TRBV20-1 with TRBJ2-5, with D possibly matching TRBD1 (7 bases). CDR1 is DFQATT, CDR2 SNEGSKA, per germline (reference sequence). V lost 0 bases and J 1 base, leaving 12 bases between the germline ends. The CDR3 runs 15 residues. CDR3 DNA: TGCAGTGCTAGAGATCGGGGGACAGTCCAAGAGACCCAGTACTTC. Translation gives CSARDRGTVQETQYF.

The chain combines TRBV10-3 with TRBJ2-2; TRBD1 is a possible D gene (5 bases). The CDR3 is made up of 16 amino acids. Germline V lookup: CDR1 ENHRY, CDR2 SYGVKD. V was pared by 3 bases and J by 6 bases, with 17 bases between. CDR3 sequence: CAISDRPLLGAGELFF. The CDR3 nucleotides read TGTGCCATCAGTGACCGCCCCCTATTAGGGGCCGGGGAGCTGTTTTTT.

This clonotype was seen a handful of times. The chain carries TRBV29-1 and TRBJ2-1; possible D gene TRBD1, 6 bases. The CDR3 is 13 amino acids. Germline V gene lookup returns CDR1 SQVTM and CDR2 ANQGSEA. V lost 6 bases and J 2 bases, leaving 11 bases between the germline ends. The DNA for the CDR3 is TGCAGCGTCGAGGGGGACGCCTACAATGAGCAGTTCTTC. Amino acid sequence: CSVEGDAYNEQFF.

This clonotype turned up a few times. The chain employs TRBV24-1 and TRBJ2-1; 7 bases match TRBD2. The ends lost 7 bases at V and 4 bases at J; junction bases unmatched: 9. Germline V gives CDR1 KGHDR, CDR2 SFDVKD. CDR3 length equals 15 residues. The CDR3 coding sequence is TGTGCCACCAGCCCCGCTAGCGGAAAATACAATGAGCAGTTCTTC. Protein sequence: CATSPASGKYNEQFF.

The chain recombines TRBV11-2 with TRBJ2-7; TRBD1 or TRBD2 may be the D gene (5 bases each). This CDR3 is 15 amino acids long. From germline, CDR1 is SGHAT and CDR2 FQNNGV. V dropped 4 bases and J dropped 0 bases, with 13 bases sitting between them. CDR3 sequence: CASSSNWGNSYEQYF. CDR3 nucleotides: TGTGCCAGCAGCTCCAATTGGGGGAACTCCTACGAGCAGTACTTC.

This clonotype occurred many times. V gene TRBV7-8 combines with J gene TRBJ2-5; TRBD2 matches 8 bases. From germline, CDR1 is SGHVS and CDR2 FQNEAQ. CDR3 length equals 15 residues. V gave up 1 base and J gave up 1 base; unmatched junction bases: 2. The CDR3 DNA follows: TGTGCCAGCAGCTTAGGAGGACTAGCCCAAGAGACCCAGTACTTC. Amino acids: CASSLGGLAQETQYF.

J is TRBJ2-5 and V is TRBV7-7; TRBD2 is a possible D gene (6 bases). V was trimmed by 1 base and J by 3 bases, leaving 15 bases between them. The germline gives CDR1 SSHAT, CDR2 FNYEAQ (reference sequence). This CDR3 region has 16 residues. In DNA form, the CDR3 reads TGTGCCAGCAGCTTAGGATACGGGAGCGGTAAAGAGACCCAGTACTTC. Amino acids: CASSLGYGSGKETQYF.

Only a few counts were recorded for this clonotype. The chain recombines TRBV7-9 with TRBJ2-1, with D tentatively TRBD2 (5 bases). The CDR3 sequence is 15 residues long. Germline values: CDR1 SEHNR, CDR2 FQNEAQ (reference sequence). V lost 2 bases and J lost 7, with 15 bases in between. CDR3 amino acids: CASSLIEGFLNEQFF. CDR3 DNA: TGTGCCAGCAGCTTAATTGAGGGATTCCTAAATGAGCAGTTCTTC.

The chain recombines TRBV20-1 with TRBJ2-1; D ambiguous. The CDR3 sequence is 15 residues long. The V end was cut by 0 bases, the J end by 8 bases, with 17 bases between. Germline CDR1 is DFQATT and CDR2 is SNEGSKA (reference sequence). CDR3 sequence (DNA): TGCAGTGCTAGAGACTTAGGGATTAGGTTCCATGAGCAGTTCTTC. It is translated as CSARDLGIRFHEQFF.

V and J are TRBV20-1 and TRBJ1-5, with 9 nucleotides matching TRBD1. The CDR3 is 15 amino acids. Germline CDR1 DFQATT, CDR2 SNEGSKA (reference sequence). V lost 1 base, J lost 0 bases, and 1 base stayed unmatched. The CDR3, as DNA: TGCAGTGCTAGAGGGGGACAGGGTAGCAATCAGCCCCAGCATTTT. Its protein product is CSARGGQGSNQPQHF.

This clonotype was detected only a few times. This chain uses TRBV5-6 with TRBJ2-7; D perhaps matches TRBD2 (5 bases). The germline CDR1 and CDR2 sequences are SGHDT and YYEEEE. CDR3 length equals 18 residues. Trimming left V 4 bases short and J 0 bases short, with 23 bases between. The CDR3 bases are TGTGCCAGCAGCCCGACTATAGCGCCCAGAAGGCCCTCCTACGAGCAGTACTTC. It codes for CASSPTIAPRRPSYEQYF.